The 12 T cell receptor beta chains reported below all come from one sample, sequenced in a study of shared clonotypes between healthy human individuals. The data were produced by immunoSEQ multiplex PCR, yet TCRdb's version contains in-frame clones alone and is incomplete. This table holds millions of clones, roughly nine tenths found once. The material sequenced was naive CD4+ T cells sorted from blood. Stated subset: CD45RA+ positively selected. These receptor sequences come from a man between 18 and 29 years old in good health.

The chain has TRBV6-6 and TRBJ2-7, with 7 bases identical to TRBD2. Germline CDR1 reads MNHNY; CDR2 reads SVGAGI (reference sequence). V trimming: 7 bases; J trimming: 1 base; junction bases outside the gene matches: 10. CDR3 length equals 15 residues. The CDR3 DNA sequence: TGTGCCAGCATCGCCACGACTAGCTTGTCCTACGAGCAGTACTTC. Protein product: CASIATTSLSYEQYF.

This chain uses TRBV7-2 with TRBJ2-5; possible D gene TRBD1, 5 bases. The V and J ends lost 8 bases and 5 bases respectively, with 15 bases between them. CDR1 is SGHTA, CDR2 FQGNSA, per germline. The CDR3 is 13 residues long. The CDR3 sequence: CASGQGGWETQYF. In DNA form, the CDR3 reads TGTGCCAGCGGCCAGGGCGGTTGGGAGACCCAGTACTTC. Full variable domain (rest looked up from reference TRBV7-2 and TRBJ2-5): GAGVSQSPSNKVTEKGKDVELRCDPISGHTALYWYRQSLGQGLEFLIYFQGNSAPDKSGLPSDRFSAERTGGSVSTLTIQRTQQEDSAVYLCASGQGGWETQYFGPGTRLLVL.

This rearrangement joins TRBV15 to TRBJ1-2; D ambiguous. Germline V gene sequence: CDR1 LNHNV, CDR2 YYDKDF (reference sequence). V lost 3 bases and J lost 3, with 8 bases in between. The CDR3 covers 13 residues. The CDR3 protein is CATSSSGYYGYTF. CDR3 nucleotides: TGTGCCACCAGCAGTTCAGGATACTATGGCTACACCTTC.

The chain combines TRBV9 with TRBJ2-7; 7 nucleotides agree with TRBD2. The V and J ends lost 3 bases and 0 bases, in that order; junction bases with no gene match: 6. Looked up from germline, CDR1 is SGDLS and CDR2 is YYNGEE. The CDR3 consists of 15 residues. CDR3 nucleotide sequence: TGTGCCAGCAGCGCTACAGCGGGGAGCTCCTACGAGCAGTACTTC. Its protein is CASSATAGSSYEQYF.

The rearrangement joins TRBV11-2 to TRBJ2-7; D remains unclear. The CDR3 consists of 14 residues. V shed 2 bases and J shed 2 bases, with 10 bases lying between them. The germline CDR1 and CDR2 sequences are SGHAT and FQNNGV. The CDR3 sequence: CASSLLWGPYEQYF. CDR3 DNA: TGTGCCAGCAGCTTACTATGGGGTCCCTACGAGCAGTACTTC. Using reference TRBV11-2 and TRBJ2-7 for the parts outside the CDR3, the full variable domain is EAGVAQSPRYKIIEKRQSVAFWCNPISGHATLYWYQQILGQGPKLLIQFQNNGVVDDSQLPKDRFSAERLKGVDSTLKIQPAKLEDSAVYLCASSLLWGPYEQYFGPGTRLTVT.

CDR3 sequence reads: CATSRDGGGIREKLFF. The CDR3 coding sequence is TGTGCCACCAGCAGAGATGGGGGGGGGATTCGTGAAAAACTGTTTTTT. The genes are TRBV15 and TRBJ1-4, with a tentative D call TRBD1 (5 bases). V was trimmed by 0 bases and J by 7 bases, leaving 15 bases between them. This CDR3 region has 16 residues. Germline V gene sequence: CDR1 LNHNV, CDR2 YYDKDF (reference sequence).

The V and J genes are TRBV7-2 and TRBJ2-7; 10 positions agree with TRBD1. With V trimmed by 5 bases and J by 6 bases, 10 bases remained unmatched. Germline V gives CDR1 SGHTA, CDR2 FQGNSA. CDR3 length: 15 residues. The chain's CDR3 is CASSIEPGQGSEQYF. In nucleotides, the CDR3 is TGTGCCAGCAGCATAGAACCGGGACAGGGGTCCGAGCAGTACTTC.

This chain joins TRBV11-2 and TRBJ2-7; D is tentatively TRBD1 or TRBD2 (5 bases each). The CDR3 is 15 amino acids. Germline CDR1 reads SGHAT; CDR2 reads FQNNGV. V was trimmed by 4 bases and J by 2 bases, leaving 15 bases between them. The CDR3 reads CASSSGQVGPYEQYF. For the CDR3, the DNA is TGTGCCAGCAGCTCCGGACAAGTGGGACCCTACGAGCAGTACTTC. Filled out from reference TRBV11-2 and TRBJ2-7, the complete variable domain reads EAGVAQSPRYKIIEKRQSVAFWCNPISGHATLYWYQQILGQGPKLLIQFQNNGVVDDSQLPKDRFSAERLKGVDSTLKIQPAKLEDSAVYLCASSSGQVGPYEQYFGPGTRLTVT.

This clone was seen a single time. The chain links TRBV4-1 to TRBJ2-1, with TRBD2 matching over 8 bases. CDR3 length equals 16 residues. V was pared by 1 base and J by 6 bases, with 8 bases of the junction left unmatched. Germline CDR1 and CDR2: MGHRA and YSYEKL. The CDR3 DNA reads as TGCGCCAGCAGCCAAGGCTTCGGGAGGGCGGCCAATGAGCAGTTCTTC. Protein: CASSQGFGRAANEQFF.

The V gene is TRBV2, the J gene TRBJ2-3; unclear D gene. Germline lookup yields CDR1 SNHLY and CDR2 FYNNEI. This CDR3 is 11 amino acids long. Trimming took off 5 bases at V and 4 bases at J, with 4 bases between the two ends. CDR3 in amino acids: CASSFADTQYF. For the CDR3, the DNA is TGTGCCAGCAGTTTCGCAGATACGCAGTATTTT.

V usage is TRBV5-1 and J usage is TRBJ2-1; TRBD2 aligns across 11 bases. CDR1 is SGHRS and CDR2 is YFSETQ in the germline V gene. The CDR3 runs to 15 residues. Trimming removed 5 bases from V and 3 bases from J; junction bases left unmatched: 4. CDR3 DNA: TGCGCCAGCAGTATTAGCGGGAGGGACTACAATGAGCAGTTCTTC. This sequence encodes CASSISGRDYNEQFF. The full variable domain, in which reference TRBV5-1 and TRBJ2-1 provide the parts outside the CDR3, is KAGVTQTPRYLIKTRGQQVTLSCSPISGHRSVSWYQQTPGQGLQFLFEYFSETQRNKGNFPGRFSGRQFSNSRSEMNVSTLELGDSALYLCASSISGRDYNEQFFGPGTRLTVL.

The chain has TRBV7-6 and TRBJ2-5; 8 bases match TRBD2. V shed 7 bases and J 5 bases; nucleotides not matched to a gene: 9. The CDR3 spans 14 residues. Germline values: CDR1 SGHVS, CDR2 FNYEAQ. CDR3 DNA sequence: TGTGCCAGCAACAACGGGGGGGGTGGCGAGACCCAGTACTTC. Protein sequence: CASNNGGGGETQYF.